This passage covers 28 T cell receptor beta chains from one sample sequenced in a study of CD4+ T cells in melanoma. Libraries were prepared by immunoSEQ multiplex PCR; TCRdb keeps only in-frame clonotypes and omits some of them. The data contain around 6,700 clones, around 50% of them singletons. The sample consisted of cells from a culture (not recorded whether cultured in vitro). These receptors all come from a human donor with melanoma.

The chain employs TRBV30 and TRBJ1-6; no firm D call. The CDR3 sequence is 13 residues long. Germline V CDR1 and CDR2: GTSNPN, SVGIG (reference sequence). The V end lost 3 bases, the J end lost 11 bases, and 14 bases lay between the germline ends. CDR3 DNA: TGTGCCTGGAGAAAAACCACAGTCCCACCCCTCCACTTT. It is translated as CAWRKTTVPPLHF.

This clone was counted a few times. This chain joins TRBV6-5 and TRBJ1-6, with TRBD1 as a possible D gene (5 bases). Germline assignment: CDR1 MNHEY and CDR2 SVGAGI. Deletions cut 2 bases from V and 7 bases from J, with 15 bases between. The CDR3 consists of 16 residues. The CDR3 DNA reads as TGTGCCAGCAGTTACAGGGGCCCTCCGGGGAATTCACCCCTCCACTTT. Its protein product is CASSYRGPPGNSPLHF.

This rearrangement joins TRBV19 to TRBJ2-5; D unclear. Germline-derived CDR1 and CDR2 are LNHDA and SQIVND (reference sequence). V shed 1 base and J shed 1 base, with 7 bases lying between them. The CDR3 loop spans 14 amino acids. The CDR3 sequence is CASSIGPTQETQYF. As DNA, the CDR3 is TGTGCCAGTAGTATAGGGCCGACCCAAGAGACCCAGTACTTC.

This clone has only a few counts. V usage is TRBV6-1 and J usage is TRBJ1-2; D ambiguous. CDR1 is MNHNS, CDR2 SASEGT, per germline. Trimming took off 1 base at V and 4 bases at J, with 10 bases between the two ends. The CDR3 is made up of 14 amino acids. The DNA of the CDR3 is TGTGCCAGCAGTGAAGGTCCTCAAGTCTATGGCTACACCTTC. This encodes CASSEGPQVYGYTF.

This rearrangement joins TRBV5-1 to TRBJ1-2; 7 nucleotides match TRBD1. Per germline, CDR1 SGHRS and CDR2 YFSETQ. V was clipped by 4 bases and J by 6 bases; unmatched bases: 6. The length of the CDR3 is 13 residues. The CDR3 sequence is CASSPRTGDGYTF. The DNA for the CDR3 is TGCGCCAGCAGCCCCCGTACAGGGGATGGCTACACCTTC.

The rearrangement joins TRBV5-1 to TRBJ1-1; 7 bases align to TRBD1. The CDR3 length is 14 residues. Looked up from germline, CDR1 is SGHRS and CDR2 is YFSETQ. J lost 5 bases, V lost 4 bases, and 8 bases had no gene match. The CDR3 sequence is CASSPQGMRTEAFF. The CDR3 nucleotides are TGCGCCAGCAGCCCACAGGGGATGAGGACTGAAGCTTTCTTT.

The chain uses TRBV7-9 and TRBJ1-2; unclear D gene. Looked up from germline, CDR1 is SEHNR and CDR2 is FQNEAQ (reference sequence). V was shortened by 1 base and J by 2 bases, with 5 bases between the two germline ends. This CDR3 is 13 amino acids long. The CDR3, as DNA: TGTGCCAGCAGCTTAGACACCAACTATGGCTACACCTTC. Translated, it gives CASSLDTNYGYTF.

About this clone: A read error may produce the germline difference seen at one junction end. The gene calls are TRBV6-5 and TRBJ1-6; weak D call: TRBD1 (6 bases). The CDR3 has 12 amino acids. Germline CDR1 and CDR2: MNHEY and SVGAGI. The CDR3 DNA follows: TGTGCCAGTCGAGGAACGACAGGCGTTAGCTTGTGG. Translated: CASRGTTGVSLW.

This clone was counted only a few times. The gene calls are TRBV5-1 and TRBJ1-2; weak D call: TRBD1 (5 bases). Trimming cost V 3 bases and J 0 bases, with 21 bases left between them. The V gene's germline CDR1 is SGHRS and CDR2 YFSETQ. The CDR3 extends over 18 amino acids. CDR3 bases: TGCGCCAGCAGCTCATTGGGGGAGACAGTGAACCCTAACTATGGCTACACCTTC. Its protein is CASSSLGETVNPNYGYTF.

The chain uses TRBV11-3 and TRBJ1-1; D uncertain. CDR1 and CDR2 from the germline V gene are SGHNT and YENEEA. V was shortened by 4 bases and J by 6 bases, with 12 bases between the two germline ends. The CDR3 spans 13 residues. CDR3 coding DNA: TGTGCCAGCAGCTCCCCCCGGTCGCCTGAAGCTTTCTTT. Amino acids: CASSSPRSPEAFF.

The V gene is TRBV5-1, the J gene TRBJ2-5; D uncertain. The germline V gene encodes CDR1 SGHRS and CDR2 YFSETQ. CDR3 length: 13 amino acids. The germline V and J ends were trimmed by 0 bases and 2 bases, with 5 bases remaining between them. In nucleotides, the CDR3 is TGCGCCAGCAGCTTGGAGCCTCAAGAGACCCAGTACTTC. It translates to CASSLEPQETQYF. Drawing the rest from reference TRBV5-1 and TRBJ2-5, the complete variable domain is KAGVTQTPRYLIKTRGQQVTLSCSPISGHRSVSWYQQTPGQGLQFLFEYFSETQRNKGNFPGRFSGRQFSNSRSEMNVSTLELGDSALYLCASSLEPQETQYFGPGTRLLVL.

The V call is TRBV5-1, the J call TRBJ1-1; D gene unclear. This CDR3 region has 14 residues. Germline V gives CDR1 SGHRS, CDR2 YFSETQ. The V and J ends lost 6 bases and 0 bases respectively, with 12 bases between them. The CDR3 nucleotides are TGCGCCAGCAACCCATCCGGGGTGAACACTGAAGCTTTCTTT. It specifies CASNPSGVNTEAFF.

CDR3 in amino acids: CASSLEGGSDTQYF. The CDR3 bases are TGTGCCAGCAGCTTAGAAGGGGGGTCAGATACGCAGTATTTT. This rearrangement joins TRBV7-8 to TRBJ2-3; the D call may be TRBD1 or TRBD2 (6 bases each). This CDR3 is built from 14 residues. V was trimmed by 1 base and J by 4 bases, leaving 9 bases between them. CDR1 and CDR2 (germline): SGHVS, FQNEAQ.

V is TRBV6-6 and J is TRBJ2-7, with 8 bases fitting TRBD1. CDR3 length: 14 residues. The trim removed 4 bases at V and 1 base at J, leaving 3 bases unmatched. Germline loops: CDR1 MNHNY, CDR2 SVGAGI (reference sequence). DNA of the CDR3: TGTGCCAGCAGTTGGACAGGGACGTCCTACGAGCAGTACTTC. This gives the protein CASSWTGTSYEQYF.

Judged by abundance, this clone is large. The chain couples TRBV7-8 to TRBJ1-5; no definite D call. Germline V gives CDR1 SGHVS, CDR2 FQNEAQ. Trimming took 0 bases from V and 7 from J, leaving 4 bases between them. CDR3 length equals 12 residues. CDR3 sequence reads: CASSLAGQPQHF. CDR3 in DNA: TGTGCCAGCAGCTTAGCAGGACAGCCCCAGCATTTT. The full variable domain, its missing parts supplied by reference TRBV7-8 and TRBJ1-5, is GAGVSQSPRYKVAKRGQDVALRCDPISGHVSLFWYQQALGQGPEFLTYFQNEAQLDKSGLPSDRFFAERPEGSVSTLKIQRTQQEDSAVYLCASSLAGQPQHFGDGTRLSIL.

The chain uses TRBV19 and TRBJ1-2; the D gene is possibly TRBD1 (6 bases). The germline V and J ends were trimmed by 6 bases and 2 bases, with 16 bases remaining between them. Looked up from germline, CDR1 is LNHDA and CDR2 is SQIVND (reference sequence). CDR3 length: 15 amino acids. The CDR3 DNA is TGTGCCAGTAGCGTAAACAGGGCTCGAAACTATGGCTACACCTTC. Protein sequence: CASSVNRARNYGYTF.

In this sample, this clone turned up a few times. The chain couples TRBV30 to TRBJ1-3; no definite D call. In germline, CDR1 is GTSNPN, CDR2 SVGIG (reference sequence). This CDR3 contains 16 residues. V was cut by 4 bases and J by 0 bases, with 16 bases left in between. The CDR3 DNA is TGTGCCTGGACCGAGGGAGGGTTGGGCTCTGGAAACACCATATATTTT. Translating it yields CAWTEGGLGSGNTIYF.

The gene calls are TRBV6-1 and TRBJ1-2, with D hard to call. CDR1 is MNHNS and CDR2 is SASEGT in the germline V gene. CDR3 length: 13 residues. The V end was cut by 1 base, the J end by 7 bases, with 10 bases between. For the CDR3, the DNA is TGTGCCAGCAGTGAAGAGCTGGGTGGTGGCTACACCTTC. Protein: CASSEELGGGYTF.

In DNA, the CDR3 is TGCGCCAGCAGCTGGCAGGGAGAAGACATTCAGTACTTC. It specifies CASSWQGEDIQYF. The V and J genes are TRBV5-1 and TRBJ2-4, with D tentatively TRBD1 or TRBD2 (5 bases each). The CDR3 consists of 13 residues. Germline CDR1 reads SGHRS; CDR2 reads YFSETQ. The V gene lost 3 bases and the J gene lost 8 bases, with 12 bases spanning the gap.

The chain carries TRBV2 and TRBJ1-2; perhaps TRBD1 as D (5 bases). Germline V gene lookup returns CDR1 SNHLY and CDR2 FYNNEI. The CDR3 loop spans 12 amino acids. The germline V and J ends were trimmed by 10 bases and 4 bases, with 13 bases remaining between them. CDR3 in amino acids: CANLRDGYGYTF. The CDR3 DNA reads as TGTGCCAACCTCCGGGACGGCTATGGCTACACCTTC.

This clone was found a few times. The V gene is TRBV6-5, the J gene TRBJ1-2; tentative D call: TRBD1 (6 bases). The CDR3 has 15 amino acids. V dropped 7 bases and J dropped 1 base, with 16 bases sitting between them. CDR1 and CDR2 (germline): MNHEY, SVGAGI. The chain's CDR3 is CASTRGALHNYGYTF. The CDR3 DNA reads as TGTGCCAGCACGCGGGGGGCCCTTCATAACTATGGCTACACCTTC.

V usage is TRBV5-6 and J usage is TRBJ1-1; D possibly corresponds to TRBD1 (6 bases). This CDR3 comprises 11 residues. Germline V gives CDR1 SGHDT, CDR2 YYEEEE. Trimming took 0 bases from V and 11 from J, leaving 8 bases between them. Here the CDR3 reads CASSLEGVAFF. Here the CDR3 DNA reads TGTGCCAGCAGCTTGGAGGGGGTGGCTTTCTTT.

This clone is categorized as medium-sized. The chain employs TRBV7-3 and TRBJ1-1; no clear D. Looked up from germline, CDR1 is SGHTA and CDR2 is FQGTGA. The CDR3 spans 14 residues. V was cut by 3 bases and J by 2 bases, with 10 bases left in between. CDR3 residues: CASSFSIGNTEAFF. CDR3 in DNA: TGTGCCAGCAGCTTCAGTATCGGCAACACTGAAGCTTTCTTT.

This clone was counted between two and nine times. The rearrangement links TRBV29-1 to TRBJ1-1; tentatively, D is TRBD1 (5 bases). The CDR3 is 15 amino acids. The V end was cut by 5 bases, the J end by 5 bases, with 21 bases between. CDR1 and CDR2 (germline): SQVTM, ANQGSEA. The CDR3, as DNA: TGCAGCGTTATCCCAGGGAATTTGGGGAGTACTGAAGCTTTCTTT. Translating it yields CSVIPGNLGSTEAFF.

J is TRBJ2-3 and V is TRBV5-6; 7 bases line up with TRBD1. V lost 0 bases, J lost 0 bases, and 4 bases stayed unmatched. The germline V gene encodes CDR1 SGHDT and CDR2 YYEEEE. CDR3 length: 16 amino acids. This CDR3 reads CASSLGGGWSTDTQYF. The CDR3 DNA reads TGTGCCAGCAGCTTGGGAGGGGGCTGGAGCACAGATACGCAGTATTTT.

DNA of the CDR3: TGTGCCTGGACCCATCTGACAGGAGGGTTTGGTGGAGCTTTCTTT. It translates to CAWTHLTGGFGGAFF. The V call is TRBV30, the J call TRBJ1-1, with D tentatively TRBD1 (6 bases). Germline loops: CDR1 GTSNPN, CDR2 SVGIG (reference sequence). Trimming took 4 bases from V and 10 from J, leaving 25 bases between them. This CDR3 is built from 15 residues.

The chain joins TRBV7-9 to TRBJ2-7; D is unclear. Germline V gene lookup returns CDR1 SEHNR and CDR2 FQNEAQ (reference sequence). CDR3 length: 12 amino acids. Trimming stripped 0 bases from V and 4 bases from J, with 4 bases between. The CDR3 region is CASSLANYEQYF. As DNA, the CDR3 is TGTGCCAGCAGCTTAGCCAATTACGAGCAGTACTTC.

CDR3 sequence (DNA): TGCGCCAGCAGTCCCCTCTTCCGGGACAGGTCATTCGAATGGGCCTACGAGCAGTACTTC. This sequence encodes CASSPLFRDRSFEWAYEQYF. The chain is built from TRBV10-1 and TRBJ2-7, with 8 bases that match TRBD1. Germline V gene lookup returns CDR1 WNHNN and CDR2 SYGVQD (reference sequence). Trimming at V came to 5 bases and at J to 2 bases, leaving 23 bases not matched to a gene. The CDR3 is made up of 20 amino acids.